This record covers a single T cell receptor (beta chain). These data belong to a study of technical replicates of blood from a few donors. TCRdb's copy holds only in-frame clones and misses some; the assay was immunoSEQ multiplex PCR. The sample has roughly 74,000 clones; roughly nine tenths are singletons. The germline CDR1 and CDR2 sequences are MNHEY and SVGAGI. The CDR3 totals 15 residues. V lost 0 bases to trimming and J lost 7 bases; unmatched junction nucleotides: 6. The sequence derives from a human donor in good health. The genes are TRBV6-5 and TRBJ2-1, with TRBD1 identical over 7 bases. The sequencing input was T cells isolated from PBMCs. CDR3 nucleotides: TGTGCCAGCAGTTACTCGTGGGACAGTGGTAATGAGCAGTTCTTC. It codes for CASSYSWDSGNEQFF.